This T cell receptor beta chain was captured by sequencing in a study of blood T cell repertoires in COVID-19. Study at large: Sites in the United States, Italy and Spain provided acute and convalescent COVID-19 samples. T cells, B-cell-depleted T cells, or PBMCs supplied cDNA or gDNA.

Under the authors' procedure: Cell counts per sample came from amplifying reference gene primers. Clones were sequenced by immunoSEQ multiplex PCR, and TCRdb holds only the in-frame ones, with some missing. The V and J calls and clone size were taken over from that table, and D and trimming were inferred from the DNA. The sample carries roughly 250,000 clones, 70% to 85% recorded once. The CDR3 runs to 13 residues. Germline CDR1 SNHLY, CDR2 FYNNEI. V shed 6 bases and J 4 bases; nucleotides not matched to a gene: 3. This TCR came from a woman of 80 years or more with acute or convalescent COVID-19. Sequenced: peripheral blood. This sequence joins TRBV2 and TRBJ1-2, with 9 bases lining up with TRBD1. In DNA form, the CDR3 reads TGTGCCAGCAGCCGGGACAGGGTCTATGGCTACACCTTC. It encodes CASSRDRVYGYTF.